This T cell receptor (beta chain) was captured by sequencing in a study of neoadjuvant nivolumab and ipilimumab in lung cancer. The V gene end was trimmed by 4 bases and the J gene end by 8 bases; junction bases not matched to a gene: 3. CDR3 size: 15 residues. Per the germline V gene, CDR1 is KGHSH and CDR2 is LQKENI. Study-level points and caveats: TCR richness and clonality were higher in tumors than adjacent uninvolved lung. From pretherapy to surgery, tumor richness and clonality rose with dual therapy.

Regarding this clone: Its antigen remains unknown.

TCRdb's copy holds only in-frame clones and misses some; the assay was immunoSEQ multiplex PCR. The sample has some 13,000 clones, around two thirds seen once. The material was peripheral blood, obtained after neoadjuvant nivolumab, alone or with ipilimumab, at or shortly before surgery. This TCR derives from an adult with non-small cell lung cancer. The V gene is TRBV18, the J gene TRBJ2-1, with TRBD2 matching over 15 bases. The CDR3 sequence is CASSRGLAGGDEQFF. CDR3 DNA: TGTGCCAGCTCACGGGGACTAGCGGGAGGAGATGAGCAGTTCTTC.